This note documents a single T cell receptor beta chain sequence. Its target is unknown. This sample was included in a study of T-cell reconstitution after alpha-beta-depleted transplantation in children. Preparation of the TCRbeta library involved a method that used unique molecular identifiers. Via MiXCR, TCRdb re-called the PCR reads, giving one row per CDR3 protein. The top ten hold 14% of the sample, which has roughly 490,000 distinct CDR3 sequences, about 10% seen once. Germline V CDR1 and CDR2: SGHRS, YFSETQ. The CDR3 is 13 residues long. The V end was cut by 1 base, the J end by 4 bases, with 8 bases between. Study outcomes and limitations: Several hundred expanded graft clones reportedly were the source of alpha-beta T cells about two months after transplant. It was surviving recipient T cells and thymic progenitors that gave some patients high TCRbeta diversity at day 60.

Source: PBMCs, mostly from graft donor cells, taken 180 days after TCRalphabeta/CD19-depleted stem cell transplant. The V gene is TRBV5-1, the J gene TRBJ1-1; D possibly corresponds to TRBD1 (6 bases). The sequence was obtained from a female patient between 2 and 15 years old who had a stem cell transplant for aplastic anemia, so the T cells may come from the graft donor. The CDR3 is CASSLTGFTEAFF. The CDR3, as DNA: TGCGCCAGCAGCTTGACAGGGTTCACTGAAGCTTTCTTT.